The 9 T cell receptor beta chains in this list originate from one sample, sequenced in a study of blood T cell repertoires in COVID-19. Measured with immunoSEQ multiplex PCR; TCRdb has only the in-frame clones, and not every one. The data hold about 420,000 clones, with approximately 90% observed a single time. The specimen sequenced was peripheral blood. The receptors shown here come from a man aged 18 to 29 with COVID-19, enrolled during active disease.

This clone was detected a few times. The chain is built from TRBV5-4 and TRBJ2-7; D may be TRBD2 (5 bases). The CDR3 is 15 amino acids. Between the trimmed V and J ends, which lost 0 bases and 4 bases, there was a span of 14 bases. Germline loops: CDR1 SGHNT, CDR2 YYREEE (reference sequence). CDR3 sequence: CASSLGGPNGYEQYF. The CDR3 DNA sequence: TGTGCCAGCAGCTTGGGAGGGCCGAACGGGTACGAGCAGTACTTC.

The chain recombines TRBV3-1 (or the pseudogene TRBV3-2) with TRBJ2-5; tentative D call: TRBD2 (6 bases). Germline CDR1 reads LGHDT; CDR2 reads YNNKEL (reference sequence). The CDR3 contains 16 residues. V lost 4 bases to trimming and J lost 4 bases, with 19 bases between them. The CDR3 DNA is TGTGCCAGCAGCCCCGTCCGTGGTAGCGGCGGAGAGACCCAGTACTTC. This translates into CASSPVRGSGGETQYF.

The genes are TRBV12-5 and TRBJ2-1; TRBD2 agrees at 11 bases. V trimming: 5 bases; J trimming: 3 bases; junction bases outside the gene matches: 9. There are 17 residues in the CDR3. From germline, CDR1 is LGHNT and CDR2 FRNRAP. The CDR3 is CASGLLPTSGNYNEQFF. The CDR3 nucleotides are TGTGCTAGTGGTCTCCTCCCGACTAGCGGGAACTACAATGAGCAGTTCTTC.

DNA for the CDR3: TGTGCCAGCACTCAGACTACCCAAGAGACCCAGTACTTC. Protein product: CASTQTTQETQYF. This chain joins TRBV18 and TRBJ2-5; D possibly corresponds to TRBD2 (5 bases). CDR1 is KGHSH, CDR2 LQKENI, per germline. CDR3 length: 13 residues. The V gene lost 8 bases and the J gene lost 1 base, with 11 bases spanning the gap.

The chain couples TRBV24-1 to TRBJ2-7; D may be TRBD1 (6 bases). The CDR3 has 13 residues. Per the germline V gene, CDR1 is KGHDR and CDR2 is SFDVKD. Deletions cut 7 bases from V and 1 base from J, with 10 bases between. CDR3 in DNA: TGTGCCACCAGCGGGGACATTTCCTACGAGCAGTACTTC. Protein sequence: CATSGDISYEQYF.

V gene TRBV5-4 combines with J gene TRBJ2-7, with 8 bases aligning to TRBD2. The trim removed 2 bases at V and 0 bases at J, leaving 4 bases unmatched. There are 15 residues in the CDR3. CDR1 is SGHNT, CDR2 YYREEE, per germline (reference sequence). The CDR3 protein is CASSFGGLDSYEQYF. The CDR3, as DNA: TGTGCCAGCAGCTTTGGGGGACTAGACTCCTACGAGCAGTACTTC.

The V gene is TRBV5-1, the J gene TRBJ2-2, with TRBD2 matching over 13 bases. Germline V CDR1 and CDR2: SGHRS, YFSETQ. The CDR3 runs to 18 residues. After removal of 0 bases from V and 2 bases from J, the junction contained 4 bases not matched to a gene. CDR3 DNA sequence: TGCGCCAGCAGCTTGGCCGGACTAGCGGGAGACAACACCGGGGAGCTGTTTTTT. Translated, it gives CASSLAGLAGDNTGELFF.

CDR3: CASSPYDYQETQYF. The CDR3 DNA reads TGCGCCAGCAGCCCTTACGACTATCAAGAGACCCAGTACTTC. The rearrangement uses TRBV4-1 and TRBJ2-5; D possibly corresponds to TRBD2 (5 bases). The V end was cut by 4 bases, the J end by 2 bases, with 11 bases between. Germline loops: CDR1 MGHRA, CDR2 YSYEKL. This CDR3 spans 14 amino acids.

The genes are TRBV4-2 and TRBJ2-1; TRBD2 matches at 9 bases. The CDR3 loop spans 18 amino acids. V was pared by 4 bases and J by 8 bases, with 18 bases of the junction left unmatched. Germline CDR1 is LGHNA and CDR2 is YNFKEQ. The CDR3 is CASSPLADGREGPDEQFF. CDR3 nucleotides: TGTGCCAGCAGCCCCCTGGCCGACGGGCGGGAGGGCCCGGATGAGCAGTTCTTC.